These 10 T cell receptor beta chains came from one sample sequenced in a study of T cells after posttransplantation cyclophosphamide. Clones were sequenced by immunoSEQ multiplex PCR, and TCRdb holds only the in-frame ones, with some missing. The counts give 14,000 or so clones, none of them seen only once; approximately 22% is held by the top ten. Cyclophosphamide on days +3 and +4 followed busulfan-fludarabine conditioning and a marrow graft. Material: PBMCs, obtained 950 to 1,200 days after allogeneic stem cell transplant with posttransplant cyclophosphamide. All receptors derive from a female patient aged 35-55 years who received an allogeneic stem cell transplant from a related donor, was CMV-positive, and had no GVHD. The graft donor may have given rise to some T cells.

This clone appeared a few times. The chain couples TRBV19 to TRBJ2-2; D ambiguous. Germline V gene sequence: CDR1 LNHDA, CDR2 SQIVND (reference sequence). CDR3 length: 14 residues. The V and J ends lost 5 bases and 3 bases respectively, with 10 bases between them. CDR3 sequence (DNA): TGTGCCAGTAGTCCTCTTTACTACACCGGGGAGCTGTTTTTT. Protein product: CASSPLYYTGELFF.

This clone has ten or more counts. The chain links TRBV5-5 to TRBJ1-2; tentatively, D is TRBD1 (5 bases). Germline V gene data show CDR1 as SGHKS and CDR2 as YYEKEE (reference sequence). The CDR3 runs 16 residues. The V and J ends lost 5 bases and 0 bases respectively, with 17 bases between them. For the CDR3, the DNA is TGTGCCAGCAGTTTGAACTCCGGGGGATCTAACTATGGCTACACCTTC. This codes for CASSLNSGGSNYGYTF.

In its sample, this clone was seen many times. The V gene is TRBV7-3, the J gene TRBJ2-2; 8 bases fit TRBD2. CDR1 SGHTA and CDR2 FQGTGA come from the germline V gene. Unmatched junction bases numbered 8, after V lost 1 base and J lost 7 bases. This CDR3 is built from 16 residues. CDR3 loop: CASSLSVGLVGGELFF. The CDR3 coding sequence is TGTGCCAGCAGCTTAAGTGTGGGACTAGTCGGCGGGGAGCTGTTTTTT.

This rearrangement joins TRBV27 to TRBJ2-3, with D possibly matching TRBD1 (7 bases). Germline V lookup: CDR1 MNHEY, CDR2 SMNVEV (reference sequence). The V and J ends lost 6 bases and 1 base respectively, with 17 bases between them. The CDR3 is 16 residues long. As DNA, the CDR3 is TGTGCCAGCAGAAAACTACAGGGGACTCGCACAGATACGCAGTATTTT. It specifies CASRKLQGTRTDTQYF.

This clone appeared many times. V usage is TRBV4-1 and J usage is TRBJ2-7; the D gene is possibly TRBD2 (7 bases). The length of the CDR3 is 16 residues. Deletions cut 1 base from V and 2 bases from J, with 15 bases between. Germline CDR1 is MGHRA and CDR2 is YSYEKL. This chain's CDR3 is CASSQVWSGGPYEQYF. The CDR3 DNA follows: TGCGCCAGCAGCCAAGTTTGGTCGGGGGGCCCCTACGAGCAGTACTTC.

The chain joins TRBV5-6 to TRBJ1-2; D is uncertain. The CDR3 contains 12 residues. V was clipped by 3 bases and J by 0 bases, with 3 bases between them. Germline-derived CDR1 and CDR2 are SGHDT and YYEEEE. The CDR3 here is CASSSSNYGYTF. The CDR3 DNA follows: TGTGCCAGCAGCTCCTCTAACTATGGCTACACCTTC.

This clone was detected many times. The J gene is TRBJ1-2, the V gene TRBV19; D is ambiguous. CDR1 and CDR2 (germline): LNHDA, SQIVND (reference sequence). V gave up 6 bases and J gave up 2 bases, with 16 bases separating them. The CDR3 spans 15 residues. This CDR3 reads CASSPGEYLNYGYTF. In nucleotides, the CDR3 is TGTGCCAGTAGCCCCGGGGAATACTTGAACTATGGCTACACCTTC. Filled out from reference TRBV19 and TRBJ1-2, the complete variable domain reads DGGITQSPKYLFRKEGQNVTLSCEQNLNHDAMYWYRQDPGQGLRLIYYSQIVNDFQKGDIAEGYSVSREKKESFPLTVTSAQKNPTAFYLCASSPGEYLNYGYTFGSGTRLTVV.

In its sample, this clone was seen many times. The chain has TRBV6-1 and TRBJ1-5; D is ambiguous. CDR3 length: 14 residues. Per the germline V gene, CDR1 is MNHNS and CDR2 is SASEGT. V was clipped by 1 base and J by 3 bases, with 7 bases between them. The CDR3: CASSEGAFNQPQHF. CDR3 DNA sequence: TGTGCCAGCAGTGAAGGGGCGTTCAATCAGCCCCAGCATTTT.

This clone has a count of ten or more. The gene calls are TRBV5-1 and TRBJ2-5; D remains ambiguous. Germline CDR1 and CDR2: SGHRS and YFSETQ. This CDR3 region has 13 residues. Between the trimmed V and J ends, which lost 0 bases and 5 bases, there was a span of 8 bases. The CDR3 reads CASSLGSSETQYF. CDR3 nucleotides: TGCGCCAGCAGCTTGGGTAGTTCGGAGACCCAGTACTTC.

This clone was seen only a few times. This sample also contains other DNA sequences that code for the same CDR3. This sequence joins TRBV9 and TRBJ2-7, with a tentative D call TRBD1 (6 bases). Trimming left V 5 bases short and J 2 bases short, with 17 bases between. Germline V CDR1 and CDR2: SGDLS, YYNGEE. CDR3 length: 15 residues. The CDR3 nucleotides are TGTGCCAGCAGTTTCGGGCAGGGGACGGCCTACGAGCAGTACTTC. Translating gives CASSFGQGTAYEQYF.